The 20 T cell receptor beta chains below were found in one sample sequenced in a study of blood T cell repertoires in COVID-19. Only in-frame clones appear in the TCRdb table, and some are missing; sequencing was by immunoSEQ multiplex PCR. The sample holds 52,000 or so clones, 76% seen once. Sequencing was carried out using peripheral blood. All receptors derive from a man between 50 and 59 years old with active or convalescent COVID-19.

The J gene is TRBJ1-5, the V gene TRBV2; 8 bases line up with TRBD1. Unmatched junction bases numbered 11, after V lost 5 bases and J lost 2 bases. This CDR3 contains 17 residues. In germline, CDR1 is SNHLY, CDR2 FYNNEI. For the CDR3, the DNA is TGTGCCAGCAGTACATCGGACAGGGTAGACGGCAATCAGCCCCAGCATTTT. Translated, it gives CASSTSDRVDGNQPQHF.

The V and J genes are TRBV4-2 and TRBJ2-1, with D possibly being TRBD2 (6 bases). Germline V lookup: CDR1 LGHNA, CDR2 YNFKEQ. V was pared by 0 bases and J by 0 bases, with 12 bases between. The length of the CDR3 is 17 residues. CDR3 region: CASSQDWGTSSYNEQFF. CDR3 nucleotides: TGTGCCAGCAGCCAAGATTGGGGGACTTCCTCCTACAATGAGCAGTTCTTC.

By share, this clone ranks as medium-sized (0.01 to 0.1%). This rearrangement joins TRBV2 to TRBJ2-7; tentatively, D is TRBD1 (6 bases). This CDR3 contains 12 residues. CDR1 is SNHLY, CDR2 FYNNEI, per germline. Trimming removed 3 bases from V and 6 bases from J, with 9 bases in between. The CDR3 region is CASSDTGTEQYF. CDR3 bases: TGTGCCAGCAGTGATACAGGGACCGAGCAGTACTTC.

The chain uses TRBV5-1 and TRBJ2-2; possibly TRBD2 for D (5 bases). Germline CDR1 and CDR2: SGHRS and YFSETQ. V lost 4 bases and J 5 bases, leaving 6 bases between the germline ends. The CDR3 contains 12 residues. The CDR3 loop is CASSPGTGELFF. For the CDR3, the DNA is TGCGCCAGCAGCCCGGGGACCGGGGAGCTGTTTTTT.

V is TRBV7-3 and J is TRBJ2-3; tentative D call: TRBD2 (5 bases). The CDR3 is 15 residues long. Trimming stripped 5 bases from V and 4 bases from J, with 16 bases between. CDR1 and CDR2 from the germline V gene are SGHTA and FQGTGA. For the CDR3, the DNA is TGTGCCAGCAGCCTTAAAGAGAGGGTCCCAGATACGCAGTATTTT. Its translation: CASSLKERVPDTQYF.

This clone has just a few counts. The CDR3 spells CATWGYGSEYGYTF. CDR3 bases: TGTGCCACATGGGGCTACGGCAGCGAATATGGCTACACCTTC. This chain connects TRBV6-5 to TRBJ1-2, with D possibly being TRBD1 (5 bases). The CDR3 sequence is 14 residues long. Germline assignment: CDR1 MNHEY and CDR2 SVGAGI. The germline V and J ends were trimmed by 10 bases and 5 bases, with 20 bases remaining between them.

This chain's CDR3 is CASSFFQGASYEQYF. As DNA, the CDR3 is TGCGCCAGCAGCTTCTTTCAGGGGGCTAGCTACGAGCAGTACTTC. The chain joins TRBV5-1 to TRBJ2-7, with 8 bases matching TRBD1. Germline loops: CDR1 SGHRS, CDR2 YFSETQ. The length of the CDR3 is 15 residues. V gave up 2 bases and J gave up 3 bases; unmatched junction bases: 7.

The chain recombines TRBV5-4 with TRBJ2-5; 8 nucleotides line up with TRBD1. The trim removed 0 bases at V and 5 bases at J, leaving 6 bases unmatched. The CDR3 covers 15 residues. From germline, CDR1 is SGHNT and CDR2 YYREEE (reference sequence). The CDR3 sequence is CASSLAAGGTETQYF. CDR3 DNA sequence: TGTGCCAGCAGCTTGGCGGCAGGGGGCACGGAGACCCAGTACTTC.

The chain couples TRBV6-2 or TRBV6-3 to TRBJ1-1, with no clear D. The germline V gene encodes CDR1 MNHEY and CDR2 SVGEGT. The CDR3 runs to 16 residues. Trimming removed 3 bases from V and 11 bases from J, with 25 bases in between. The CDR3 sequence is CASSYSIATRGGIAFF. The CDR3 bases are TGTGCCAGCAGTTATTCTATAGCGACGCGGGGTGGTATTGCTTTCTTT.

The V call is TRBV4-1, the J call TRBJ1-2; D not resolved. This CDR3 has 13 amino acids. Germline V gene data show CDR1 as MGHRA and CDR2 as YSYEKL. V was shortened by 0 bases and J by 7 bases, with 9 bases between the two germline ends. CDR3 region: CASSQDLYFGYTF. CDR3 DNA: TGCGCCAGCAGCCAAGATCTCTACTTTGGCTACACCTTC.

The genes are TRBV3-1 (or the pseudogene TRBV3-2) and TRBJ2-2; 8 positions match TRBD2. The junction had 12 bases not matched to a gene; V was cut back by 4 bases and J by 5 bases. The CDR3 covers 17 residues. Germline CDR1 reads LGHDT; CDR2 reads YNNKEL (reference sequence). The CDR3 region has the DNA TGTGCCAGCAGCCCGCCAAGCGGGGGAGGGTGGACCGGGGAGCTGTTTTTT. The encoded protein is CASSPPSGGGWTGELFF.

This clone appeared many times. CDR3 protein: CASGLLDNEQFF. In DNA form, the CDR3 reads TGTGCTAGTGGTTTGTTAGACAATGAGCAGTTCTTC. The V call is TRBV12-5, the J call TRBJ2-1; no firm D call. V dropped 2 bases and J dropped 5 bases, with 4 bases sitting between them. Germline V lookup: CDR1 LGHNT, CDR2 FRNRAP. This CDR3 region has 12 residues.

This chain connects TRBV28 to TRBJ1-4, with D possibly TRBD1 on 6 matching bases. The CDR3 consists of 14 residues. The ends were cut back, 5 bases at V and 7 bases at J, with 14 bases in the middle. Per the germline V gene, CDR1 is MDHEN and CDR2 is SYDVKM. The CDR3 nucleotides are TGTGCCAGCAGTCGCTGGGGGGGGCGTGAAAAACTGTTTTTT. It codes for CASSRWGGREKLFF.

CDR3 amino acids: CASIQTPGGYGYTF. The DNA of the CDR3 is TGTGCCAGTATTCAGACTCCAGGGGGCTATGGCTACACCTTC. The chain is built from TRBV19 and TRBJ1-2, with 7 nucleotides matching TRBD1. Looked up from germline, CDR1 is LNHDA and CDR2 is SQIVND (reference sequence). V shed 7 bases and J 4 bases; nucleotides not matched to a gene: 9. The CDR3 has 14 residues.

The V gene is TRBV10-1, the J gene TRBJ1-2; a weak D match, TRBD1 (6 bases). Germline CDR1 WNHNN, CDR2 SYGVQD (reference sequence). The CDR3 has 13 residues. Trimming cost V 0 bases and J 8 bases, with 10 bases left between them. The chain's CDR3 is CASSESTGFGYTF. CDR3 DNA: TGCGCCAGCAGTGAGTCTACAGGGTTCGGCTACACCTTC.

This chain links TRBV19 with TRBJ2-1; 13 positions agree with TRBD2. The CDR3 runs 13 residues. V was pared by 8 bases and J by 9 bases, with 4 bases of the junction left unmatched. Germline CDR1 LNHDA, CDR2 SQIVND (reference sequence). CDR3 in DNA: TGTGCCAGTCGACTAGCGGGAGGTAGTGAGCAGTTCTTC. It translates to CASRLAGGSEQFF.

The chain employs TRBV19 and TRBJ1-2, with a possible D match to TRBD1 (5 bases). Germline values: CDR1 LNHDA, CDR2 SQIVND (reference sequence). The CDR3 covers 13 residues. Trimming pared 3 bases from V and 10 bases from J, leaving 15 bases between. The CDR3 protein is CASSIRNRRYYTF. The CDR3, as DNA: TGTGCCAGTAGTATTAGGAACAGGCGATACTACACCTTC.

The V and J genes are TRBV6-1 and TRBJ1-5; D unresolved. Trimming stripped 2 bases from V and 9 bases from J, with 14 bases between. Germline CDR1 MNHNS, CDR2 SASEGT. The CDR3 has 14 residues. The CDR3 spells CASSESQYRWPQHF. The CDR3, as DNA: TGTGCCAGCAGTGAAAGTCAGTACCGATGGCCCCAGCATTTT.

This clone has a single count. The DNA for the CDR3 is TGTGCCAGCAGCCCTGAAGGGGTCGTACAAGAGACCCAGTACTTC. Its protein product is CASSPEGVVQETQYF. The chain employs TRBV4-2 and TRBJ2-5; tentatively, D is TRBD1 (5 bases). CDR1 and CDR2 from the germline V gene are LGHNA and YNFKEQ. V was pared by 4 bases and J by 2 bases, with 14 bases between. There are 15 residues in the CDR3.

The genes are TRBV5-8 and TRBJ1-1, with a tentative D call TRBD1 (5 bases). Germline V lookup: CDR1 SGHTS, CDR2 YDEGEE. CDR3 length: 14 amino acids. V shed 2 bases and J shed 1 base, with 9 bases lying between them. The CDR3 sequence: CASSFWGGNTEAFF. In DNA form, the CDR3 reads TGTGCCAGCAGCTTTTGGGGGGGGAACACTGAAGCTTTCTTT.